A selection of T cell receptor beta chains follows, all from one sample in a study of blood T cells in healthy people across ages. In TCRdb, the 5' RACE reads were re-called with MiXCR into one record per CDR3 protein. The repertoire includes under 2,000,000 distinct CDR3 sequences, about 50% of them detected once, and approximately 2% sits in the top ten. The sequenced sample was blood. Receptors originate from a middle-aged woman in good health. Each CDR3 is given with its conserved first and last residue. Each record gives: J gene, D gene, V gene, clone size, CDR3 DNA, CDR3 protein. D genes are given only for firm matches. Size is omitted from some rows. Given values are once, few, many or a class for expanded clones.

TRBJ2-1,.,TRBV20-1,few,TGCAGTGCTAGGTCGATAAATGAGCAGTTCTTC,CSARSINEQFF
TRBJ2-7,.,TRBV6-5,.,TGTGCCAGCAGTTACTCGCAACACGAACGGAAGACCGATTACGAGCAGTACTTC,CASSYSQHERKTDYEQYF
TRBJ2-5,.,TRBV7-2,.,TGTGCCAACAGCCCGGCAACTGGGTCTCCTCAGTACTTC,CANSPATGSPQYF
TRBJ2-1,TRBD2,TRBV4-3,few,TGCGCCAGCAGCCCCGGGACTAGCGGGGGCTTCTACAATGAGCAGTTCTTC,CASSPGTSGGFYNEQFF
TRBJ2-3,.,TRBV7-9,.,TGTGCCAGCAGCGCCACCCAATTTGGGCGGGGAAGCACAGATACGCAGTATTTT,CASSATQFGRGSTDTQYF
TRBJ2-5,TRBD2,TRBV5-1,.,TGCGCCAGCAGCAACGACCCAGCGGGGAAAAACAATGAGCAGTACTTC,CASSNDPAGKNNEQYF
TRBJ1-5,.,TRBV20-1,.,TGCAGTGCTAGATGGGGGGGGGCTGGCAATCAGCCCCAGCATTTT,CSARWGGAGNQPQHF
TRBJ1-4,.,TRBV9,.,TGTGCCAGCAGCGTAGGGGGGGATCATGAAAAACTGTTTTTT,CASSVGGDHEKLFF
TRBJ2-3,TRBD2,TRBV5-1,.,TGCGCCAGCAGCTGGGGACTAGCGGGGGGGCCTGGAGATACGCAGTATTTT,CASSWGLAGGPGDTQYF
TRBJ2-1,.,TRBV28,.,TGTGCCAGCAGGGGCCGGGTCAATGAGCAGTTCTTC,CASRGRVNEQFF
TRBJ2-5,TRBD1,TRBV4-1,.,TGCGCCAGCAGCCAAGATAGGGGGACAGGGCAAGAGACCCAGTACTTC,CASSQDRGTGQETQYF
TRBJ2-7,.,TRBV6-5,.,TGTGCCAGCAGTTACTCGACGGCGGACAACGAGCAGTACTTC,CASSYSTADNEQYF
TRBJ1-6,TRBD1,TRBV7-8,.,TGTGCCAGCAGCTGCGGACAGGGGGCTAATTCACCCCTCCACTTT,CASSCGQGANSPLHF
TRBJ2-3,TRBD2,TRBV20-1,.,TGCAGTGCTCCGGGTCTAGCGGGGGCCGTCACAGATACGCAGTATTTT,CSAPGLAGAVTDTQYF
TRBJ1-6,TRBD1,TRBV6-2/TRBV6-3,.,TGTGCCAGCAAGGGACAGGGAAATAATTCACCCCTCCACTTT,CASKGQGNNSPLHF
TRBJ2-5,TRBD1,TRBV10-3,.,TGTGCCATCGGCCCCGGGACAGCGTTTGCGACCCAGTACTTC,CAIGPGTAFATQYF
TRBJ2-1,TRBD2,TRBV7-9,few,TGTGCCAGCAGCTCCCCAGGTAGCGGGCGCGGCTACAATGAGCAGTTCTTC,CASSSPGSGRGYNEQFF
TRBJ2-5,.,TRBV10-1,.,TGCGCCAGCAGTGACCGGCGGGTGACCAGTAAAGAGACCCAGTACTTC,CASSDRRVTSKETQYF
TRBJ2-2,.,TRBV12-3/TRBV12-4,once,TGTGCCAGCAGCCCGCCCGTGGGTCCCGGGGAGCTGTTTTTT,CASSPPVGPGELFF
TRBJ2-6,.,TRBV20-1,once,TGCAGTGCTAGAGACGCCACAGGGTCTGGGGCCAACGTCCTGACTTTC,CSARDATGSGANVLTF
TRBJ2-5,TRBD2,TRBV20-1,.,TGCAGTGCTAGCCGGGACTACCCTCAAGAGACCCAGTACTTC,CSASRDYPQETQYF
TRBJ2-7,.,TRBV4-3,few,TGCGCCAGCAGCCAAGTGTCTCCAGGGACGAAGGGGGGCCCCACCTACGAGCAGTACTTC,CASSQVSPGTKGGPTYEQYF
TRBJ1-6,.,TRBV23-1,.,TGCGCCAGCAGTCGAGCGAGGAGGCCACCCCTCCACTTT,CASSRARRPPLHF
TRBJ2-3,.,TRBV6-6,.,TGTGCCAGCAGTTACTCGGGTCCGGACACAGATACGCAGTATTTT,CASSYSGPDTDTQYF
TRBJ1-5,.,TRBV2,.,TGTGCCAGCACTGAGAACCGGGCGAATCAGCCCCAGCATTTT,CASTENRANQPQHF